Included here is one T cell receptor (beta chain) sequence, with context. Its target is not known. This sample is part of a study of shared clonotypes between healthy human individuals. As for the study in general: Participating donors consisted of a couple of women and a few men aged 18 to 49. General study points: Larger estimated richness was generally seen in naive subsets than in memory subsets.

Deep-level settings were used for running the assay. The sorted-subset replicate PCRs were given 200 ng DNA, which is tens of thousands of T cell genomes. Only in-frame clones appear in the TCRdb table, and some are missing; sequencing was by immunoSEQ multiplex PCR. Of roughly 300,000 clones listed, around 67% are singletons. Germline-derived CDR1 and CDR2 are LNHNV and YYDKDF (reference sequence). CDR3 length: 14 amino acids. Trimming at V came to 5 bases and at J to 3 bases, leaving 2 bases not matched to a gene. The clonotype comes from a man aged 25-45 years in good health. The sequenced sample was memory CD4+ T cells sorted from blood. The sample's subset: CD45RA-negative fraction. The chain joins TRBV15 to TRBJ2-3; 10 nucleotides line up with TRBD2. The CDR3 reads CATSQREGTDTQYF. Written as DNA, the CDR3 is TGTGCCACCAGCCAGCGGGAGGGGACAGATACGCAGTATTTT.